This entry concerns a single T cell receptor (beta chain). V shed 4 bases and J shed 9 bases, with 22 bases lying between them. Germline V gene sequence: CDR1 GTSNPN, CDR2 SVGIG (reference sequence). This CDR3 contains 15 residues. Per the original data handling: By means of reference gene primer amplification, nucleated cell counts were estimated. Assay used: immunoSEQ multiplex PCR; TCRdb lists only in-frame clones, some missing. V and J calls and clone size come straight from that table; D and trimming were deduced from the DNA. The profile shows some 200,000 clones, approximately 83% of them singletons. The data are from a study of blood T cell repertoires in COVID-19. Across the study: Both acute and convalescent COVID-19 samples were obtained from the United States, Italy and Spain. From T cells, B-cell-depleted T cells, or PBMCs came the material, which was cDNA or gDNA.

This TCR was sampled from a woman aged 55-75 years with acute or convalescent COVID-19. Sequencing was done on a sample of peripheral blood. The chain links TRBV30 to TRBJ2-1; D may be TRBD2 (7 bases). CDR3 region: CAWNPPRGEGSEQFF. The CDR3 DNA is TGTGCCTGGAACCCCCCAAGGGGGGAGGGCAGTGAGCAGTTCTTC. Based on the CDR3 plus reference TRBV30 and TRBJ2-1, the full variable domain is SQTIHQWPATLVQPVGSPLSLECTVEGTSNPNLYWYRQAAGRGLQLLFYSVGIGQISSEVPQNLSASRPQDRQFILSSKKLLLSDSGFYLCAWNPPRGEGSEQFFGPGTRLTVL.